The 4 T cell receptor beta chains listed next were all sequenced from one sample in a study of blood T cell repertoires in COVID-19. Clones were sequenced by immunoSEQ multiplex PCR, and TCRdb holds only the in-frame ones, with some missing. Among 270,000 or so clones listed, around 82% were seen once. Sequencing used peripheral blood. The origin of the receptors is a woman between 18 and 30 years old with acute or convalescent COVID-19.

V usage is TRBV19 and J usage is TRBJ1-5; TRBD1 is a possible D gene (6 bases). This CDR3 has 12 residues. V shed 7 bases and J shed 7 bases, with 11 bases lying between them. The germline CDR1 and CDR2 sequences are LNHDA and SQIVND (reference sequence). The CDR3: CASNGQGQPQHF. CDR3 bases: TGTGCCAGTAATGGGCAGGGGCAGCCCCAGCATTTT.

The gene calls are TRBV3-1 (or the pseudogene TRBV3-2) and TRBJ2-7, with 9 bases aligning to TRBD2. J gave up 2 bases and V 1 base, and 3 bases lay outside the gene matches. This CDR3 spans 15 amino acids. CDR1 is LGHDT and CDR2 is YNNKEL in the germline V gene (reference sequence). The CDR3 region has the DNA TGTGCCAGCAGCCAAGGGTCTAGCGGGGCCTACGAGCAGTACTTC. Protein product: CASSQGSSGAYEQYF.

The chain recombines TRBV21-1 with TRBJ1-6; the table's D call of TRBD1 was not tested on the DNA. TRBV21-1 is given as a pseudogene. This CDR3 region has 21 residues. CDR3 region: CPSTKAPATGGQSSYNSPLHF. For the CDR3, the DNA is TGTCCCAGCACCAAAGCGCCCGCGACAGGGGGCCAGAGCTCCTATAATTCACCCCTCCACTTT.

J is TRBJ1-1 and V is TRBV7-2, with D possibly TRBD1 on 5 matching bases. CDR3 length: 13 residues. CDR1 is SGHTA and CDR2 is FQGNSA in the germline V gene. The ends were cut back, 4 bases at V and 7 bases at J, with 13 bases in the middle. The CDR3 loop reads CASSSVPGHEAFF. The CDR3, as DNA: TGTGCCAGCAGCTCCGTCCCAGGGCATGAAGCTTTCTTT.